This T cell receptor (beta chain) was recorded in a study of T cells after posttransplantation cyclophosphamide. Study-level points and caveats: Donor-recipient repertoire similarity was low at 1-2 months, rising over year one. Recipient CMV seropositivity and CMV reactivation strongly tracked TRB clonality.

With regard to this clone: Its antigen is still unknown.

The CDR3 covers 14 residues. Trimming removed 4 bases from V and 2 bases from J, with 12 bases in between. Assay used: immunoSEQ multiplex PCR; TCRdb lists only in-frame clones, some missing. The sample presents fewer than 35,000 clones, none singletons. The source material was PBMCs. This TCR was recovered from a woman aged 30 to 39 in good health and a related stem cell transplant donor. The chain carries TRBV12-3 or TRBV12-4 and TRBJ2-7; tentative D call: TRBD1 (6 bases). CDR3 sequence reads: CASSSGVPAYEQYF. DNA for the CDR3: TGTGCCAGCAGTTCAGGGGTCCCCGCCTACGAGCAGTACTTC.